This T cell receptor (beta chain) originates from a study of cytomegalovirus exposure and HLA in healthy donors. CDR1 is SGHRS and CDR2 is YFSETQ in the germline V gene. V gave up 1 base and J gave up 3 bases, with 13 bases separating them. The CDR3 runs to 15 residues. This clone was seen more than once but under ten times. It may be a read error: a sequence one base away is much more abundant. Different DNA sequences within this sample yield the same CDR3. Primers included in the PCR were 60 Vbeta and 13 Jbeta primers. Data came from immunoSEQ multiplex PCR; TCRdb stores just in-frame clones and leaves some out. Here the sample spans about 120,000 clones, 77% being singletons.

The sequencing sample was made of PBMCs. The rearrangement links TRBV5-1 to TRBJ1-1; D may be TRBD1 (5 bases). This TCR was recovered from a man aged 35 to 55 in good health and CMV-seropositive. DNA of the CDR3: TGCGCCAGCAGCTTGTTGGCTTGGGGGGACACTGAAGCTTTCTTT. It is translated as CASSLLAWGDTEAFF.